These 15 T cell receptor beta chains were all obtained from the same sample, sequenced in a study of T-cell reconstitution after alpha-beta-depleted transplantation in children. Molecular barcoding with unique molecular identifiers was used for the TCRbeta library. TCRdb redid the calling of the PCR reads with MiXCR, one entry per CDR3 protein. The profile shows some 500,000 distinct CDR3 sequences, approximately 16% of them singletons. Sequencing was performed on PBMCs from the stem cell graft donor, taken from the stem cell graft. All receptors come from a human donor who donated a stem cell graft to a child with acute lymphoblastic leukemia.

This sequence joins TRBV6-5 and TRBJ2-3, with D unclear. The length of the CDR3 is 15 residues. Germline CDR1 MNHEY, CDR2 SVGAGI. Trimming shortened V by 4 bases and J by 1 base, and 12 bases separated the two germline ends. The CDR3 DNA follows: TGTGCCAGCAGTTTTTCCCCTGACCGCACAGATACGCAGTATTTT. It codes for CASSFSPDRTDTQYF.

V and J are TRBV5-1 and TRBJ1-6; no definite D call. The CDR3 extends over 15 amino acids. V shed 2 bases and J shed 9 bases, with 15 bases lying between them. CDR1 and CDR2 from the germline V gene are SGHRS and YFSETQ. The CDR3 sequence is CASSFGLDSSSPLHF. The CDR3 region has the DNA TGCGCCAGCAGCTTCGGGCTTGATTCATCTTCACCCCTCCACTTT.

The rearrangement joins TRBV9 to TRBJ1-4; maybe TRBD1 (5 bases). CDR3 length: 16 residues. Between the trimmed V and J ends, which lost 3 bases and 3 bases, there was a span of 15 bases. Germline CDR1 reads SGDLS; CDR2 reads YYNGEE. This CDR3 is CASSAALQGANEKLFF. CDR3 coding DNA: TGTGCCAGCAGCGCAGCGCTTCAGGGAGCTAATGAAAAACTGTTTTTT.

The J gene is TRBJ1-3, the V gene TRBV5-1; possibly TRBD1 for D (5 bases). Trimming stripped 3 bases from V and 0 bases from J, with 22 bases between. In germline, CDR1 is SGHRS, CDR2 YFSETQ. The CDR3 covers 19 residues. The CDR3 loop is CASSWGEITEFISGNTIYF. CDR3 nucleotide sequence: TGCGCCAGCAGCTGGGGGGAAATCACCGAGTTCATCTCTGGAAACACCATATATTTT. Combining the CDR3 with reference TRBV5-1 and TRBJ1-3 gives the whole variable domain KAGVTQTPRYLIKTRGQQVTLSCSPISGHRSVSWYQQTPGQGLQFLFEYFSETQRNKGNFPGRFSGRQFSNSRSEMNVSTLELGDSALYLCASSWGEITEFISGNTIYFGEGSWLTVV.

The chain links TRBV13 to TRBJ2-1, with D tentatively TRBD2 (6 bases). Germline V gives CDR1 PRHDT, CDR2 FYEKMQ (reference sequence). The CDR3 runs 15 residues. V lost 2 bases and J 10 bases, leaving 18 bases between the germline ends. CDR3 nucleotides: TGTGCCAGCAGCTTAATCACGGGACTGCGGGGAGAGCAGTTCTTC. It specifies CASSLITGLRGEQFF.

The DNA of the CDR3 is TGTGCCAGCAGCCCCCCTATCGGACAAGAGACCCAGTACTTC. It yields the protein CASSPPIGQETQYF. V gene TRBV12-3 or TRBV12-4 combines with J gene TRBJ2-5; no definite D call. The CDR3 length is 14 residues. V lost 6 bases to trimming and J lost 2 bases, with 13 bases between them.

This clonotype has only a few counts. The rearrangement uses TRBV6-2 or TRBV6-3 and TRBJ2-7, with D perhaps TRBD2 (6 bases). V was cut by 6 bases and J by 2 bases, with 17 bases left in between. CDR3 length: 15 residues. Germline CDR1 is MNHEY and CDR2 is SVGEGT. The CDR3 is CASSTEGRGPYEQYF. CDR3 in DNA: TGTGCCAGCAGCACGGAGGGGCGGGGCCCCTACGAGCAGTACTTC.

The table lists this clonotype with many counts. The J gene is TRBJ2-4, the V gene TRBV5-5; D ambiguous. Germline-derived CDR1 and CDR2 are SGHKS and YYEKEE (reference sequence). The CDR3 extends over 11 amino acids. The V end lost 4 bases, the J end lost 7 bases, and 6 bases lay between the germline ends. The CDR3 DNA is TGTGCCAGCAGCCTGGGGAACATTCAGTACTTC. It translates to CASSLGNIQYF. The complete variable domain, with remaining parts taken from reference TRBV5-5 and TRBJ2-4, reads DAGVTQSPTHLIKTRGQQVTLRCSPISGHKSVSWYQQVLGQGPQFIFQYYEKEERGRGNFPDRFSARQFPNYSSELNVNALLLGDSALYLCASSLGNIQYFGAGTRLSVL.

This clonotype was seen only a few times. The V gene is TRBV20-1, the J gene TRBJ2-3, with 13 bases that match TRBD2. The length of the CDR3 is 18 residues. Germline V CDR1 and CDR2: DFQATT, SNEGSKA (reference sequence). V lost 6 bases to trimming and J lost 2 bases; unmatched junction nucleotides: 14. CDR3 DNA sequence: TGCAGTGCGCCACTACGCCCGGGACTAGCGGGACCCACAGATACGCAGTATTTT. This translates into CSAPLRPGLAGPTDTQYF.

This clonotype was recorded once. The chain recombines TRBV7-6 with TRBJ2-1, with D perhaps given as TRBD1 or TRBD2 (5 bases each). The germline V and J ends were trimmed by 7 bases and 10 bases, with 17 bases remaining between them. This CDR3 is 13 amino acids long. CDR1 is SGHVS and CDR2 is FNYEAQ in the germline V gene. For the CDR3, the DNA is TGTGCCAGCACCTTTCGAGAGGGGAGCGAGCAGTTCTTC. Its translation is CASTFREGSEQFF.

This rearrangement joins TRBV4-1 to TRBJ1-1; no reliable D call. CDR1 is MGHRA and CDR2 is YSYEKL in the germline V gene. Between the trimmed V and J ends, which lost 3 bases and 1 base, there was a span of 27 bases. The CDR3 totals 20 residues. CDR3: CASSHGKGFAEHLANTEAFF. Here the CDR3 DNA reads TGCGCCAGCAGCCATGGTAAAGGGTTTGCGGAGCACCTCGCGAACACTGAAGCTTTCTTT.

The CDR3 loop is CATSDGQVDTGELFF. CDR3 in DNA: TGTGCCACCAGTGATGGACAGGTCGACACCGGGGAGCTGTTTTTT. V gene TRBV24-1 combines with J gene TRBJ2-2; 7 bases map to TRBD1. This CDR3 spans 15 amino acids. Germline V CDR1 and CDR2: KGHDR, SFDVKD. The J segment lost 3 bases and the V segment lost 3 bases, leaving 3 bases of the junction unmatched.

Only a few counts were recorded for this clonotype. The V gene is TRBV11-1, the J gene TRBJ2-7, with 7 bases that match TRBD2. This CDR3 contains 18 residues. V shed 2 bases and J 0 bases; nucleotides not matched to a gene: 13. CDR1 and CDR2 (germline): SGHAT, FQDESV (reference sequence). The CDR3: CASSLISGGSRSSYEQYF. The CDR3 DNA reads TGTGCCAGCAGCTTAATCTCTGGCGGGAGCCGAAGCTCCTACGAGCAGTACTTC. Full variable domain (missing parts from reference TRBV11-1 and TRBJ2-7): EAEVAQSPRYKITEKSQAVAFWCDPISGHATLYWYRQILGQGPELLVQFQDESVVDDSQLPKDRFSAERLKGVDSTLKIQPAELGDSAMYLCASSLISGGSRSSYEQYFGPGTRLTVT.

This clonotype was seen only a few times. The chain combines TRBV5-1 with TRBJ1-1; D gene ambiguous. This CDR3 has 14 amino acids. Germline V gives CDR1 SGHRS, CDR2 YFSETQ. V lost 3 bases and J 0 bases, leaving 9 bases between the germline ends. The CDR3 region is CASSWWEVNTEAFF. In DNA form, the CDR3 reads TGCGCCAGCAGCTGGTGGGAGGTGAACACTGAAGCTTTCTTT.

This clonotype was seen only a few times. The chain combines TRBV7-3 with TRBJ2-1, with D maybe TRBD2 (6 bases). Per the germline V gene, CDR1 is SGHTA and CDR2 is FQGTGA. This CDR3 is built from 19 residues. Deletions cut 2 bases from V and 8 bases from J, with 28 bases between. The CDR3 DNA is TGTGCCAGCAGCTTAGAAGGGAGTGGGACTGGCTCTAGGTGGGATGAGCAGTTCTTC. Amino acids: CASSLEGSGTGSRWDEQFF.